This passage covers 16 T cell receptor beta chains from one sample sequenced in a study of T cells in Graves' hyperthyroidism and ophthalmopathy. TCR beta CDR3 regions were amplified from RNA transcripts. A set of HTBI primers served as the primers for a first-round RT-PCR of the TCR CDR3. TCRdb processed the multiplex PCR reads anew with MiXCR; each CDR3 protein has one entry. The data hold roughly 420,000 distinct CDR3 sequences, with around a sixth observed a single time. The sample was blood. Every receptor here comes from a woman aged 18-29 years with Graves' hyperthyroidism.

This clonotype has only a few counts. The V call is TRBV7-3, the J call TRBJ2-4, with D perhaps TRBD1 (6 bases). The CDR3 contains 13 residues. V was cut by 5 bases and J by 5 bases, with 10 bases left in between. Germline V gene lookup returns CDR1 SGHTA and CDR2 FQGTGA. The CDR3 region has the DNA TGTGCCAGCAGCCCGAACAGGGAAAACATTCAGTACTTC. As protein: CASSPNRENIQYF. Full variable domain (remainder filled in from reference TRBV7-3 and TRBJ2-4): GAGVSQTPSNKVTEKGKYVELRCDPISGHTALYWYRQSLGQGPEFLIYFQGTGAADDSGLPNDRFFAVRPEGSVSTLKIQRTERGDSAVYLCASSPNRENIQYFGAGTRLSVL.

This clonotype appeared many times. The gene calls are TRBV27 and TRBJ2-7; maybe TRBD1 (5 bases). From germline, CDR1 is MNHEY and CDR2 SMNVEV (reference sequence). V was pared by 0 bases and J by 2 bases, with 11 bases between. The length of the CDR3 is 15 residues. Here the CDR3 DNA reads TGTGCCAGCAGTTTATCTCAGGGTAGAACCTACGAGCAGTACTTC. This translates into CASSLSQGRTYEQYF.

This rearrangement joins TRBV7-3 to TRBJ2-3; D assignment may be TRBD1 or TRBD2 (6 bases each). There are 14 residues in the CDR3. Germline CDR1 and CDR2: SGHTA and FQGTGA. V lost 2 bases, J lost 3 bases, and 9 bases lay in between. The CDR3 loop reads CASSLPGATDTQYF. In DNA form, the CDR3 reads TGTGCCAGCAGCTTACCGGGGGCAACAGATACGCAGTATTTT.

This clonotype was counted ten times or more. V usage is TRBV12-3 or TRBV12-4 and J usage is TRBJ2-1; 10 bases map to TRBD2. The CDR3 contains 15 residues. V lost 8 bases, J lost 4 bases, and 8 bases stayed unmatched. The CDR3 coding sequence is TGTGCCAGCGAGCCCATAGCGGGGGGTTACAATGAGCAGTTCTTC. Amino acids: CASEPIAGGYNEQFF.

The sample holds a few counts of this clonotype. A clone one base away is much larger, so this may be a read error. The V call is TRBV5-1, the J call TRBJ2-7; a possible D gene is TRBD1 (5 bases). Germline CDR1 SGHRS, CDR2 YFSETQ. With 4 bases removed from V and 2 bases from J, the gap between germline ends came to 22 bases. The CDR3 length is 17 residues. The CDR3 sequence is CASSQQDRLIPPYEQYF. CDR3 nucleotides: TGCGCCAGCAGCCAACAAGACAGACTCATCCCACCCTACGAGCAGTACTTC. Combining the CDR3 with reference TRBV5-1 and TRBJ2-7 gives the whole variable domain KAGVTQTPRYLIKTRGQQVTLSCSPISGHRSVSWYQQTPGQGLQFLFEYFSETQRNKGNFPGRFSGRQFSNSRSEMNVSTLELGDSALYLCASSQQDRLIPPYEQYFGPGTRLTVT.

The chain employs TRBV5-6 and TRBJ2-2; TRBD2 matches at 7 bases. V gave up 2 bases and J gave up 2 bases; unmatched junction bases: 12. The CDR3 contains 18 residues. In germline, CDR1 is SGHDT, CDR2 YYEEEE. CDR3 sequence reads: CASSFTRTGGINTGELFF. The CDR3 nucleotides are TGTGCCAGCAGCTTTACCCGTACCGGGGGGATAAACACCGGGGAGCTGTTTTTT.

This clonotype was seen at least ten times. This chain links TRBV12-3 or TRBV12-4 with TRBJ2-3, with unresolved D. This CDR3 comprises 11 residues. Deletions cut 3 bases from V and 6 bases from J, with 4 bases between. The CDR3 sequence: CASSFRDTQYF. The CDR3, as DNA: TGTGCCAGCAGTTTCAGGGATACGCAGTATTTT.

This clonotype was detected a few times. This chain uses TRBV12-3 or TRBV12-4 with TRBJ1-2, with TRBD1 as a possible D gene (5 bases). Trimming cost V 5 bases and J 4 bases, with 14 bases left between them. CDR3 length: 14 amino acids. The CDR3 sequence: CASSPGHLTYGYTF. The CDR3 nucleotides read TGTGCCAGCAGTCCCGGACACTTAACCTATGGCTACACCTTC.

This clonotype was recorded at least ten times. The V gene is TRBV13, the J gene TRBJ1-2; the D gene is possibly TRBD1 (5 bases). Germline CDR1 and CDR2: PRHDT and FYEKMQ (reference sequence). The CDR3 totals 14 residues. Trimming left V 10 bases short and J 0 bases short, with 15 bases between. The CDR3 is CAIRGVPANYGYTF. CDR3 sequence (DNA): TGTGCCATCCGGGGGGTGCCGGCTAACTATGGCTACACCTTC. The complete variable domain, with remaining parts taken from reference TRBV13 and TRBJ1-2, reads AAGVIQSPRHLIKEKRETATLKCYPIPRHDTVYWYQQGPGQDPQFLISFYEKMQSDKGSIPDRFSAQQFSDYHSELNMSSLELGDSALYFCAIRGVPANYGYTFGSGTRLTVV.

This clonotype occurred many times. The chain employs TRBV6-1 and TRBJ1-5; 8 bases line up with TRBD1. The CDR3 spans 16 residues. CDR1 is MNHNS, CDR2 SASEGT, per germline. The ends lost 5 bases at V and 3 bases at J; junction bases unmatched: 9. The CDR3 bases are TGTGCCAGCAGTAAAAGTTACAGGGGGAACAATCAGCCCCAGCATTTT. Residues: CASSKSYRGNNQPQHF.

The sample holds many counts of this clonotype. This chain links TRBV12-3 or TRBV12-4 with TRBJ2-1; the D is unclear. Trimming removed 4 bases from V and 5 bases from J, with 9 bases in between. The CDR3 consists of 13 residues. Here the CDR3 DNA reads TGTGCCAGCAGTTGGCGACCGCACAATGAGCAGTTCTTC. It yields the protein CASSWRPHNEQFF.

The V gene is TRBV2, the J gene TRBJ1-2, with 7 positions matching TRBD1. V was clipped by 6 bases and J by 3 bases; unmatched bases: 7. Germline V lookup: CDR1 SNHLY, CDR2 FYNNEI. The CDR3 runs to 14 residues. CDR3 bases: TGTGCCAGCAGCCCCCGAGGGGGCTACTATGGCTACACCTTC. It encodes CASSPRGGYYGYTF.

There are a few counts of this clonotype. The genes are TRBV6-1 and TRBJ1-5; no clear D. CDR3 length equals 13 residues. Trimming took off 7 bases at V and 7 bases at J, with 14 bases between the two ends. Per the germline V gene, CDR1 is MNHNS and CDR2 is SASEGT. CDR3 coding DNA: TGTGCCAGCAACCTCGAAGGGCGGCAGCCCCAGCATTTT. It yields the protein CASNLEGRQPQHF.

This clonotype was picked up many times. This chain links TRBV18 with TRBJ1-1; D gene unclear. The germline CDR1 and CDR2 sequences are KGHSH and LQKENI. The CDR3 has 14 residues. V dropped 3 bases and J dropped 4 bases, with 12 bases sitting between them. CDR3 DNA: TGTGCCAGCTCACCTAGGCAGGCAACCACTGAAGCTTTCTTT. Amino acid sequence: CASSPRQATTEAFF.

Points on this clonotype: This may come from a read error, since a much larger clone is one base off. J is TRBJ2-2 and V is TRBV10-3; D is unresolved. The CDR3 loop spans 15 amino acids. Germline V gene lookup returns CDR1 ENHRY and CDR2 SYGVKD. The CDR3 loop reads CASSDSPIRGGELFF. CDR3 bases: TGTGCCAGCAGTGATAGCCCAATTCGTGGCGGGGAGCTGTTTTTT.

The V gene is TRBV10-3, the J gene TRBJ2-2; TRBD1 aligns across 7 bases. The CDR3 is 18 residues long. V shed 3 bases, J shed 1 base, and the junction held 11 bases outside the gene matches. The V gene's germline CDR1 is ENHRY and CDR2 SYGVKD. The CDR3 protein is CAISDLRSTGKNTGELFF. The CDR3 coding sequence is TGTGCCATCAGTGACCTCCGATCGACAGGGAAGAACACCGGGGAGCTGTTTTTT.